This record covers a single TCR beta chain. The data stem from a study of blood T cell repertoires in COVID-19. As for the study in general: Material from acute and convalescent COVID-19 was sourced from the United States, Italy and Spain. Sources were T cells, B-cell-depleted T cells, or PBMCs; the material itself was cDNA or gDNA.

The CDR3 runs 15 residues. Trimming at V came to 6 bases and at J to 5 bases, leaving 10 bases not matched to a gene. Germline assignment: CDR1 SQVTM and CDR2 ANQGSEA. In the authors' workflow: Estimation of nucleated cell counts relied on the amplification of reference gene primers. Libraries were prepared by immunoSEQ multiplex PCR; TCRdb keeps only in-frame clonotypes and omits some of them. That table furnishes V, J and clone size, whereas the DNA furnished D and trimming. The sample lists around 140,000 clones, roughly 85% occurring once. This TCR came from a human donor with acute or convalescent COVID-19. The donor label of this sample is uncertain. Sequenced sample: peripheral blood. The chain carries TRBV29-1 and TRBJ1-4; 9 nucleotides align to TRBD1. The chain's CDR3 is CSVGGTGTGNEKLFF. Written as DNA, the CDR3 is TGCAGCGTCGGGGGAACCGGGACAGGGAATGAAAAACTGTTTTTT.